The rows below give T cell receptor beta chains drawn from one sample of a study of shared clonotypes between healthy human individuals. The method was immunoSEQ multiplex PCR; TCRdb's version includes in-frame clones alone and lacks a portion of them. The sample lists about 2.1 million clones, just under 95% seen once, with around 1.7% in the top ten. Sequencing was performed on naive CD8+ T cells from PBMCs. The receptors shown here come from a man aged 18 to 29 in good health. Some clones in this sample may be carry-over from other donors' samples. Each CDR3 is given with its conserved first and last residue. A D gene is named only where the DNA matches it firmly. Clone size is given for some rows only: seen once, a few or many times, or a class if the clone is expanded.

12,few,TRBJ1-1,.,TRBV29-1,CSVEWVGIQAFF,TGCAGCGTTGAATGGGTAGGGATTCAGGCTTTCTTT
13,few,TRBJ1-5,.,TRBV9,CASSVSGAQPQHF,TGTGCCAGCAGCGTATCGGGGGCTCAGCCCCAGCATTTT
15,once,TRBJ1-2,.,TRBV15,CATSPPGGVDYGYTF,TGTGCCACCAGCCCCCCCGGGGGGGTCGACTATGGCTACACCTTC
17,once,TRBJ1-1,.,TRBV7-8,CASSPLGPPPLNTEAFF,TGTGCCAGCAGCCCACTGGGGCCTCCACCCCTGAACACTGAAGCTTTCTTT
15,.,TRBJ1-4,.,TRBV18,CASSPFRGGDEKLFF,TGTGCCAGCTCACCATTCAGGGGAGGGGATGAAAAACTGTTTTTT
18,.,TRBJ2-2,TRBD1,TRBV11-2,CASSSVPGTGVFTGELFF,TGTGCCAGCAGCTCAGTTCCCGGGACAGGGGTCTTCACCGGGGAGCTGTTTTTT
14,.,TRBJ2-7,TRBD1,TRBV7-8,CASSTRTGHYEQYF,TGTGCCAGCAGCACCCGGACAGGACACTACGAGCAGTACTTC
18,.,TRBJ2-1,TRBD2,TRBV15,CATSRDFSSLAGFNEQFF,TGTGCCACCAGCAGAGATTTTAGTTCGCTAGCGGGATTCAATGAGCAGTTCTTC
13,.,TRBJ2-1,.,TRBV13,CASSPKQNNEQFF,TGTGCCAGCTCCCCGAAACAGAACAATGAGCAGTTCTTC
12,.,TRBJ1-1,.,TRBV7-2,CASSFMNTEAFF,TGTGCCAGCAGCTTCATGAACACTGAAGCTTTCTTT
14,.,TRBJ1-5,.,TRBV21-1,CASSKEKGNQPQHF,TGTGCCAGCAGCAAAGAGAAGGGCAATCAGCCCCAGCATTTT
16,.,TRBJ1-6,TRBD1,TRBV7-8,CASSLAGTAYNSPLHF,TGTGCCAGCAGCCTGGCCGGGACAGCCTATAATTCACCCCTCCACTTT
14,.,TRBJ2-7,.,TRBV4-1,CASSQGSNYNEQYF,TGCGCCAGCAGCCAAGGGAGTAATTACAACGAGCAGTACTTC
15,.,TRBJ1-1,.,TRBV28,CASSIHRALNTEAFF,TGTGCCAGCAGTATCCACAGGGCCCTGAACACTGAAGCTTTCTTT